Here is one T cell receptor (beta chain) with its context. The CDR3 runs 15 residues. V lost 4 bases to trimming and J lost 4 bases; unmatched junction nucleotides: 8. CDR1 is SGHRS and CDR2 is YFSETQ in the germline V gene. This entry comes from a study of blood T cell repertoires in COVID-19. The overall study: Sites across the United States, Italy and Spain contributed samples from acute and convalescent COVID-19. PBMCs, B-cell-depleted T cells, or T cells were the source of the cDNA or gDNA that made up the material.

Original handling: Amplification from reference gene primers served as the basis for estimated nucleated cell counts. Sequenced by immunoSEQ multiplex PCR; TCRdb stores in-frame clones only, minus some. The DNA gave D and trimming, while V, J and clone size come from that table. Found here are hundreds of thousands of clones, about 89% of them singletons; the top ten hold about 8.2%. Enrolment of Seattle patients took place during active infection, and they were followed longitudinally. The sequenced sample consisted of peripheral blood. This receptor was obtained from a woman in her forties or fifties with COVID-19, enrolled during active disease. This chain connects TRBV5-1 to TRBJ2-1; 7 nucleotides align to TRBD1. The CDR3 DNA reads TGCGCCAGCAGCCAAGGGACAGATGATTACAATGAGCAGTTCTTC. Its protein is CASSQGTDDYNEQFF.